The clone carrying this T cell receptor (beta chain) was seen just once. Its specificity is unknown. Amplification yielded TCR beta CDR3 regions, with RNA transcripts as the source. The HTBI primer set served for first-round RT-PCR of the TCR CDR3. In TCRdb, the multiplex PCR reads were re-called with MiXCR into one record per CDR3 protein. The data hold some 700,000 distinct CDR3 sequences, with 17% observed a single time. The source of the sample is a study of T cells in Graves' hyperthyroidism and ophthalmopathy. Across the whole study: It was at initial diagnosis, before any treatment, that peripheral blood was collected.

Study results and caveats: Most thyroid clonotypes that were expanded above 0.001 also turned up in blood. Ophthalmopathy could be told apart from stable hyperthyroidism with a 13 V-J model.

This CDR3 region has 14 residues. Trimming removed 6 bases at V and 5 bases at J, with 13 bases between. Per the germline V gene, CDR1 is MDHEN and CDR2 is SYDVKM. The receptor comes from a man between 50 and 59 years old with Graves' hyperthyroidism. The rearrangement links TRBV28 to TRBJ1-4; D not resolved. The sample consisted of blood. CDR3 residues: CASSVTDRNEKLFF. CDR3 bases: TGTGCCAGCAGCGTGACGGATAGGAATGAAAAACTGTTTTTT.